These 12 T cell receptor beta chains share one sample of origin, sequenced in a study of CD8+CD57+ T cells in acquired aplastic anemia. According to the study, genomic DNA was the template for TCR beta VDJ and CDR3 profiling. TCRdb re-called the reads through MiXCR, storing one row per CDR3 protein. The table has approximately 270,000 distinct CDR3 sequences, 45% to 65% seen once. The sequencing sample was made of sorted CD4+, CD8+, or CD8+CD57+ T cells (not recorded which) from PBMCs. Source of these receptors: a human donor with severe aplastic anemia or a healthy control (not recorded which).

The chain links TRBV27 to TRBJ2-7, with D hard to call. This CDR3 spans 13 amino acids. The V gene lost 5 bases and the J gene lost 4 bases, with 12 bases spanning the gap. CDR1 MNHEY and CDR2 SMNVEV come from the germline V gene (reference sequence). The CDR3 here is CASSHADGYEQYF. The CDR3 nucleotides are TGTGCCAGCAGTCATGCCGACGGATACGAGCAGTACTTC.

This clonotype was counted once. Without the conserved terminal phenylalanine or tryptophan, this CDR3 likely stems from a read error. The chain is built from TRBV7-8 and TRBJ2-2; D perhaps matches TRBD2 (7 bases). Germline assignment: CDR1 SGHVS and CDR2 FQNEAQ. V lost 2 bases and J 5 bases, leaving 12 bases between the germline ends. The CDR3 extends over 15 amino acids. CDR3 loop: CASSLRRGPTGELFL. The DNA of the CDR3 is TGTGCCAGCAGCTTACGGCGGGGGCCTACCGGGGAGCTGTTTCTT.

The rearrangement links TRBV20-1 to TRBJ2-6; D unclear. Germline CDR1 is DFQATT and CDR2 is SNEGSKA (reference sequence). This CDR3 spans 16 amino acids. Trimming pared 0 bases from V and 2 bases from J, leaving 11 bases between. The CDR3 nucleotides read TGCAGTGCTAGAGAGCTCCATAGGGCTGGGGCCAACGTCCTGACTTTC. Translating gives CSARELHRAGANVLTF.

The chain has TRBV5-1 and TRBJ1-6, with a possible D match to TRBD1 (6 bases). CDR1 and CDR2 from the germline V gene are SGHRS and YFSETQ. With 1 base removed from V and 10 bases from J, the gap between germline ends came to 18 bases. The CDR3 contains 16 residues. This chain's CDR3 is CASSLPGQIDGSPLHF. Written as DNA, the CDR3 is TGCGCCAGCAGCTTGCCAGGACAGATTGATGGGTCACCCCTCCACTTT.

The CDR3 coding sequence is TGTGCCAGCAGCAAAGACAGGGTGGTAGGAAACACCATATATTTT. Protein product: CASSKDRVVGNTIYF. The chain is built from TRBV7-9 and TRBJ1-3; 7 bases map to TRBD1. CDR3 length: 15 residues. The germline gives CDR1 SEHNR, CDR2 FQNEAQ (reference sequence). Trimming took 5 bases from V and 4 from J; bases not matched to a gene: 8.

This clonotype was observed at least ten times. This chain connects TRBV5-1 to TRBJ2-2, with D possibly TRBD1 on 5 matching bases. V was trimmed by 0 bases and J by 3 bases, leaving 9 bases between them. The CDR3 has 15 amino acids. Germline lookup yields CDR1 SGHRS and CDR2 YFSETQ. CDR3 nucleotide sequence: TGCGCCAGCAGCTTGGAGGGGTATCACACCGGGGAGCTGTTTTTT. It translates to CASSLEGYHTGELFF. The variable domain in full, completed from reference TRBV5-1 and TRBJ2-2, reads KAGVTQTPRYLIKTRGQQVTLSCSPISGHRSVSWYQQTPGQGLQFLFEYFSETQRNKGNFPGRFSGRQFSNSRSEMNVSTLELGDSALYLCASSLEGYHTGELFFGEGSRLTVL.

This chain links TRBV2 with TRBJ1-2; TRBD1 might be the D (6 bases). Trimming took 0 bases from V and 13 from J, leaving 18 bases between them. Germline loops: CDR1 SNHLY, CDR2 FYNNEI. The CDR3 is 14 amino acids. CDR3 nucleotides: TGTGCCAGCAGTGAAGCGCTTCGGGCAGGGGCCCTCACCTTC. It is translated as CASSEALRAGALTF.

The chain combines TRBV20-1 with TRBJ2-7; 9 bases agree with TRBD1. This CDR3 contains 12 residues. Germline V CDR1 and CDR2: DFQATT, SNEGSKA (reference sequence). The CDR3 region is CSGTGNWYEQYF. The DNA of the CDR3 is TGCAGCGGGACAGGGAATTGGTACGAGCAGTACTTC.

In regard to this clonotype: A read error may account for a junction end that differs from germline. V is TRBV10-3 and J is TRBJ1-2; tentatively, D is TRBD1 (5 bases). CDR1 and CDR2 from the germline V gene are ENHRY and SYGVKD. This CDR3 has 13 residues. The CDR3 DNA reads as TGTGCCAGCGTACAGGACCCAATCTATGGCTACGCCTTC. It codes for CASVQDPIYGYAF.

This sequence joins TRBV9 and TRBJ2-3; unclear D gene. Trimming removed 1 base at V and 6 bases at J, with 6 bases between. CDR1 SGDLS and CDR2 YYNGEE come from the germline V gene. CDR3 length: 12 residues. CDR3 coding DNA: TGTGCCAGCAGCGTAACGGCGGATACGCAGTATTTT. Its protein product is CASSVTADTQYF. The full variable domain, its missing parts supplied by reference TRBV9 and TRBJ2-3, is DSGVTQTPKHLITATGQRVTLRCSPRSGDLSVYWYQQSLDQGLQFLIQYYNGEERAKGNILERFSAQQFPDLHSELNLSSLELGDSALYFCASSVTADTQYFGPGTRLTVL.

The table lists this clonotype with many counts. The gene calls are TRBV6-6 and TRBJ2-5; 8 bases are a match to TRBD1. The V segment lost 7 bases and the J segment 5 bases; nucleotides outside the gene matches: 6. Germline V gene data show CDR1 as MNHNY and CDR2 as SVGAGI (reference sequence). CDR3 size: 13 residues. This CDR3 is CASTMGQVETQYF. The CDR3 DNA reads TGTGCCAGCACCATGGGACAGGTCGAGACCCAGTACTTC.

The chain has TRBV7-9 and TRBJ2-1; D is unresolved. This CDR3 comprises 13 residues. The V end lost 1 base, the J end lost 14 bases, and 15 bases lay between the germline ends. Germline V lookup: CDR1 SEHNR, CDR2 FQNEAQ (reference sequence). The CDR3 here is CASSLVTVGVEFF. CDR3 bases: TGTGCCAGCAGCTTAGTAACAGTAGGAGTGGAGTTCTTC.